These 14 T cell receptor beta chains were all obtained from the same sample, sequenced in a study of shared clonotypes between healthy human individuals. Some clones are missing from TCRdb's copy, which holds only in-frame ones; the method was immunoSEQ multiplex PCR. Of around 2,000,000 clones in the sample, less than 95% are singletons; the top ten hold around 1.1%. CD45RO-negative, CCR7-positively selected cells formed the naive CD8 fraction, excluding terminally differentiated effector memory CD45RA+ cells. Specimen: naive CD8+ T cells sorted from blood. These receptors were taken from a man younger than 35 in good health.

The CDR3 region is CASSVAAGGGTDTQYF. The CDR3 nucleotides read TGTGCCAGCAGCGTAGCAGCGGGGGGCGGCACAGATACGCAGTATTTT. The chain combines TRBV9 with TRBJ2-3, with 9 positions matching TRBD2. J was trimmed by 1 base and V by 0 bases; bases with no gene match: 3. Germline assignment: CDR1 SGDLS and CDR2 YYNGEE. The CDR3 extends over 16 amino acids.

The chain recombines TRBV29-1 with TRBJ2-3; D is ambiguous. CDR3 length equals 13 residues. Trimming cost V 7 bases and J 2 bases, with 13 bases left between them. Germline loops: CDR1 SQVTM, CDR2 ANQGSEA. In DNA, the CDR3 is TGCAGCGCTTTATCCCTCCACACAGATACGCAGTATTTT. Its translation: CSALSLHTDTQYF.

A single count supports this clone. This rearrangement joins TRBV6-6 to TRBJ2-7; D not certain. The germline V gene encodes CDR1 MNHNY and CDR2 SVGAGI (reference sequence). The germline V and J ends were trimmed by 5 bases and 1 base, with 9 bases remaining between them. The CDR3 contains 13 residues. CDR3 region: CASSLGNSYEQYF. CDR3 nucleotides: TGTGCCAGCAGTCTTGGGAATTCCTACGAGCAGTACTTC.

The chain combines TRBV9 with TRBJ2-1, with D hard to call. Germline V CDR1 and CDR2: SGDLS, YYNGEE. This CDR3 is 13 amino acids long. V was shortened by 4 bases and J by 8 bases, with 13 bases between the two germline ends. In DNA, the CDR3 is TGTGCCAGCAGCTCCTCTTCCGGACATGAGCAGTTCTTC. It yields the protein CASSSSSGHEQFF.

The chain recombines TRBV27 with TRBJ1-2, with 12 bases that match TRBD1. Losses at the gene ends were 8 bases for V and 7 bases for J; bases not matched to a gene: 14. CDR1 and CDR2 (germline): MNHEY, SMNVEV (reference sequence). The length of the CDR3 is 16 residues. The CDR3 reads CASAVQPGQGARGYTF. CDR3 sequence (DNA): TGTGCCAGCGCAGTTCAACCGGGACAGGGGGCTCGTGGCTACACCTTC.

The table lists this clone with a count of one. This rearrangement joins TRBV7-9 to TRBJ1-4; 7 bases align to TRBD1. V gave up 11 bases and J gave up 0 bases; unmatched junction bases: 0. The CDR3 is made up of 12 amino acids. Germline lookup yields CDR1 SEHNR and CDR2 FQNEAQ (reference sequence). The CDR3 is CAGQATNEKLFF. The CDR3 nucleotides are TGTGCCGGACAGGCAACTAATGAAAAACTGTTTTTT.

The V gene is TRBV30, the J gene TRBJ2-2; D unresolved. Looked up from germline, CDR1 is GTSNPN and CDR2 is SVGIG (reference sequence). This CDR3 comprises 13 residues. The germline V and J ends were trimmed by 3 bases and 6 bases, with 11 bases remaining between them. This CDR3 reads CAWSLGSAGELFF. Written as DNA, the CDR3 is TGTGCCTGGAGCTTGGGGTCCGCCGGGGAGCTGTTTTTT.

This clone appeared once. Additional DNA sequences in this sample encode the identical CDR3. V and J are TRBV7-9 and TRBJ2-3, with 8 bases fitting TRBD2. The CDR3 covers 15 residues. CDR1 and CDR2 from the germline V gene are SEHNR and FQNEAQ (reference sequence). Trimming took 3 bases from V and 1 from J; bases not matched to a gene: 3. The CDR3 DNA is TGTGCCAGCAGCTTCCTAGCGGGTGGCACAGATACGCAGTATTTT. Its protein is CASSFLAGGTDTQYF.

The CDR3 nucleotides are TGTGCCAGCCTACCATTCCTCGAAGGGACAATTGCGGACAATGAGCAGTTCTTC. Its protein product is CASLPFLEGTIADNEQFF. This rearrangement joins TRBV21-1 to TRBJ2-1; the table's D gene call, TRBD1, was not cross checked with the DNA. TRBV21-1 is marked as a pseudogene. The CDR3 sequence is 18 residues long.

The chain links TRBV10-3 to TRBJ2-1; 9 bases line up with TRBD2. The CDR3 is made up of 15 amino acids. The V segment lost 9 bases and the J segment 2 bases; nucleotides outside the gene matches: 8. In germline, CDR1 is ENHRY, CDR2 SYGVKD. CDR3 region: CAIDHSGGAYNEQFF. Written as DNA, the CDR3 is TGTGCCATTGATCATAGCGGGGGAGCCTACAATGAGCAGTTCTTC.

The sample holds one count of this clone. A much larger clone lies one base from this, so it may be a read error. The rearrangement joins TRBV11-3 to TRBJ1-1, with D possibly matching TRBD1 (5 bases). V lost 0 bases to trimming and J lost 3 bases, with 8 bases between them. This CDR3 region has 14 residues. Germline assignment: CDR1 SGHNT and CDR2 YENEEA. CDR3 sequence (DNA): TGTGCCAGCAGCTTAGAGGGGGAGGACACTGAAGCTTTCTTT. Its translation is CASSLEGEDTEAFF.

The chain links TRBV13 to TRBJ2-3; TRBD2 is a possible D gene (6 bases). CDR1 PRHDT and CDR2 FYEKMQ come from the germline V gene (reference sequence). V shed 2 bases and J shed 0 bases, with 9 bases lying between them. The CDR3 contains 15 residues. The CDR3: CASSLTSGSTDTQYF. In DNA form, the CDR3 reads TGTGCCAGCAGCTTAACCAGCGGGAGCACAGATACGCAGTATTTT.

The chain has TRBV5-1 and TRBJ1-3; possibly TRBD1 for D (5 bases). The germline gives CDR1 SGHRS, CDR2 YFSETQ. V was pared by 3 bases and J by 0 bases, with 13 bases between. The CDR3 runs to 16 residues. CDR3 in amino acids: CASSWHRKSSGNTIYF. The CDR3 bases are TGCGCCAGCAGCTGGCACAGGAAAAGCTCTGGAAACACCATATATTTT.

V is TRBV28 and J is TRBJ2-2; 7 bases map to TRBD1. Germline-derived CDR1 and CDR2 are MDHEN and SYDVKM. The CDR3 totals 15 residues. V shed 3 bases, J shed 6 bases, and the junction held 7 bases outside the gene matches. CDR3 in amino acids: CASSLHTGVAGELFF. CDR3 sequence (DNA): TGTGCCAGCAGTTTGCACACAGGGGTAGCCGGGGAGCTGTTTTTT.